The present T cell receptor (beta chain) was sequenced within a study of tumor and adjacent non-tumor tissue in lung cancer. Study-level results: In normal lung, the top 100 clones were significantly more dominant than in tumor.

TCRbeta libraries were built with three rounds of nested PCR, modified from ARM-PCR. TCRdb reprocessed the multiplex PCR reads with MiXCR, giving one entry per CDR3 protein. Of fewer than 90,000 distinct CDR3 sequences listed, more than 65% are singletons. This sample's RNA came from whole unsorted tissue. This non-tumor lung sample came from over 3 cm beyond the tumor edge. Concerning this clonotype itself: Its antigen is still unknown. A much larger clonotype is one base distant, so this may be a read error.

This clonotype was sampled from a woman in her forties or fifties with non-small cell lung cancer. Input material: distant non-tumor lung tissue.

CDR3 sequence (DNA): TGTGCCACCAACAGCACGGGGAGAGAGACCCAGTACTTC. Amino acids: CATNSTGRETQYF. This chain links TRBV15 with TRBJ2-5; TRBD2 might be the D (5 bases). Germline CDR1 reads LNHNV; CDR2 reads YYDKDF (reference sequence). V was shortened by 7 bases and J by 4 bases, with 13 bases between the two germline ends. CDR3 size: 13 residues.